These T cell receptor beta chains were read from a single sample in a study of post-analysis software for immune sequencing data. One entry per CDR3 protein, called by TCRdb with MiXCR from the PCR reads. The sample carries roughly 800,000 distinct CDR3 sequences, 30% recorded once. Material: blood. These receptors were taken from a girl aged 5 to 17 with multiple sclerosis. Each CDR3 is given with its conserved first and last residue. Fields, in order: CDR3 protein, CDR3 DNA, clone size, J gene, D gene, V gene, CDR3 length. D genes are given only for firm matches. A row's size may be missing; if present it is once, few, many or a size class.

CASSPRPGAGYEQYF TGTGCCAGCAGTCCTCGGCCGGGGGCCGGTTACGAGCAGTACTTC . TRBJ2-7 . TRBV7-9 15
CASSPLRGAVGYTF TGTGCCAGCAGTCCCCTCAGGGGGGCGGTCGGCTACACCTTC few TRBJ1-2 TRBD1 TRBV27 14
CSAKVQGASYDQYF TGCAGTGCGAAGGTGCAGGGCGCATCCTACGATCAGTACTTC once TRBJ2-5 . TRBV20-1 14
CASSFLAGGAYEQYF TGCGCCAGCAGCTTCCTCGCAGGGGGCGCCTACGAGCAGTACTTC . TRBJ2-7 TRBD1 TRBV5-1 15
CASSFKIPTEAFF TGTGCCAGCAGTTTTAAAATTCCCACTGAAGCTTTCTTT . TRBJ1-1 . TRBV12-3/TRBV12-4 13
CATQGGTDTQYF TGTGCCACCCAGGGGGGCACAGATACGCAGTATTTT . TRBJ2-3 TRBD1 TRBV10-3 12
CSVVSGRVTTKRAQYF TGCAGCGTTGTTTCTGGACGGGTGACAACTAAGAGGGCCCAGTACTTC . TRBJ2-5 . TRBV29-1 16
CASSQVHTGQGNYGYTF TGTGCCAGCAGCCAAGTGCATACCGGACAGGGGAACTATGGCTACACCTTC few TRBJ1-2 TRBD1 TRBV4-2 17
CASSLSGGVRTEAFF TGCGCCAGCAGCCTTTCCGGGGGGGTGAGGACTGAAGCTTTCTTT few TRBJ1-1 . TRBV4-1 15
CASSQVQDTQYF TGTGCCAGCAGCCAAGTTCAAGATACGCAGTATTTT few TRBJ2-3 . TRBV14 12
CASSLDSVPTDTQYF TGTGCCAGCAGCTTAGACAGCGTTCCCACAGATACGCAGTATTTT few TRBJ2-3 . TRBV5-5 15
CASSLRAGTQIYEQYF TGTGCCAGCAGCTTAAGGGCCGGGACCCAAATTTACGAGCAGTACTTC many TRBJ2-7 . TRBV7-2 16
CASRTANYEQYF TGTGCCAGCCGAACAGCGAACTACGAGCAGTACTTC . TRBJ2-7 . TRBV28 12
CAISSDRGGLSYEQYF TGTGCCATCAGCTCGGACAGGGGAGGATTGTCCTACGAGCAGTACTTC few TRBJ2-7 TRBD1 TRBV10-3 16
CTSSDAGHLNEQFF TGCACCAGCAGTGACGCGGGACACCTCAATGAGCAGTTCTTC . TRBJ2-1 . TRBV10-1 14
CAIGQSDTQYF TGTGCCATCGGACAGTCGGATACGCAGTATTTT few TRBJ2-3 . TRBV10-3 11
CASSLVNRVSETQYF TGCGCCAGCAGCTTGGTGAACAGGGTTTCGGAGACCCAGTACTTC few TRBJ2-5 . TRBV5-1 15
CSASGAGAVNEQFF TGCAGTGCTAGCGGCGCGGGAGCAGTCAATGAGCAGTTCTTC few TRBJ2-1 TRBD2 TRBV20-1 14
CAISAGDITDTQYF TGTGCCATCAGTGCGGGGGACATCACAGATACGCAGTATTTT . TRBJ2-3 . TRBV10-3 14
CASMAPTYEQYF TGTGCCAGCATGGCACCCACCTACGAGCAGTACTTC many TRBJ2-7 . TRBV6-1 12
CASSGRLGTDTQYF TGTGCCAGCAGTGGGCGTCTGGGGACAGATACGCAGTATTTT few TRBJ2-3 . TRBV7-2 14
CASRQGYEQFF TGTGCCAGCAGACAGGGTTATGAGCAGTTCTTC . TRBJ2-1 . TRBV6-2/TRBV6-3 11